These 17 T cell receptor beta chains came from one sample sequenced in a study of identical twins. TCRdb recomputed calls from the 5' RACE reads with MiXCR, one row per CDR3 protein. This sample has hundreds of thousands of distinct CDR3 sequences, with around 7.4% found just once. The same specimen was also included in a second study, on yellow fever vaccine responses in identical twins.

The sequenced sample was PBMCs. All receptors derive from a woman aged 18-29 years in good health.

This clonotype has a count of ten or more. This chain links TRBV12-3 or TRBV12-4 with TRBJ2-1, with TRBD1 as a possible D gene (5 bases). Trimming took off 2 bases at V and 1 base at J, with 12 bases between the two ends. The length of the CDR3 is 16 residues. DNA for the CDR3: TGTGCCAGCAGTTTAAGGGGTTTGGGGTCCTACAATGAGCAGTTCTTC. Translation: CASSLRGLGSYNEQFF.

This chain joins TRBV12-3 or TRBV12-4 and TRBJ2-1, with 10 bases matching TRBD2. Trimming took 3 bases from V and 6 from J; bases not matched to a gene: 11. The CDR3 is 17 residues long. Written as DNA, the CDR3 is TGTGCCAGCAGTTTCCTAGCGGGAGTGGGGTTGAGCAATGAGCAGTTCTTC. Amino acids: CASSFLAGVGLSNEQFF.

This clonotype was detected a few times. The chain recombines TRBV27 with TRBJ1-6, with TRBD1 as a possible D gene (5 bases). This CDR3 spans 14 amino acids. Trimming pared 7 bases from V and 4 bases from J, leaving 11 bases between. Germline-derived CDR1 and CDR2 are MNHEY and SMNVEV (reference sequence). CDR3 nucleotide sequence: TGTGCCAGCACCCGGGACGCATATAATTCACCCCTCCACTTT. Protein product: CASTRDAYNSPLHF.

This clonotype was picked up many times. The chain combines TRBV15 with TRBJ2-2, with TRBD2 matching 13 bases. The CDR3 spans 18 residues. CDR1 LNHNV and CDR2 YYDKDF come from the germline V gene (reference sequence). J lost 2 bases, V lost 2 bases, and 5 bases had no gene match. The CDR3 bases are TGTGCCACCAGCAGATGGACTAGCGGGAGTTTTAACACCGGGGAGCTGTTTTTT. As protein: CATSRWTSGSFNTGELFF.

This clonotype was picked up many times. This sequence joins TRBV6-1 and TRBJ1-6; D is uncertain. CDR1 and CDR2 (germline): MNHNS, SASEGT. V dropped 7 bases and J dropped 7 bases, with 8 bases sitting between them. CDR3 size: 12 residues. The CDR3 spells CASMGENSPLHF. CDR3 DNA sequence: TGTGCCAGCATGGGCGAGAATTCACCCCTCCACTTT.

This clonotype was picked up a small number of times. The rearrangement links TRBV7-9 to TRBJ1-6; D call uncertain. V gave up 5 bases and J gave up 7 bases, with 6 bases separating them. This CDR3 contains 12 residues. The germline V gene encodes CDR1 SEHNR and CDR2 FQNEAQ (reference sequence). The CDR3 DNA follows: TGTGCCAGCAGCGACGAAAATTCACCCCTCCACTTT. Translating gives CASSDENSPLHF.

This clonotype has a handful of counts. The V and J genes are TRBV20-1 and TRBJ1-1; the D gene is possibly TRBD1 (5 bases). The CDR3 spans 15 residues. Germline V gene lookup returns CDR1 DFQATT and CDR2 SNEGSKA (reference sequence). The ends were cut back, 5 bases at V and 5 bases at J, with 21 bases in the middle. The CDR3 reads CSALYTPQGRTEAFF. As DNA, the CDR3 is TGCAGTGCTCTCTATACCCCCCAGGGACGAACTGAAGCTTTCTTT.

This clonotype was picked up many times. The chain recombines TRBV10-3 with TRBJ2-3; D is tentatively TRBD1 or TRBD2 (7 bases each). The germline CDR1 and CDR2 sequences are ENHRY and SYGVKD. V was shortened by 5 bases and J by 5 bases, with 38 bases between the two germline ends. The CDR3 length is 22 residues. The CDR3 DNA reads TGTGCCATCAGTAGCAGGGACAGAGACGGGACTAACGCCGGCATGCCTAGAGATACGCAGTATTTT. It codes for CAISSRDRDGTNAGMPRDTQYF.

The V gene is TRBV18, the J gene TRBJ2-5; the D call may be TRBD1 or TRBD2 (5 bases each). Trimming removed 2 bases at V and 5 bases at J, with 12 bases between. Germline V CDR1 and CDR2: KGHSH, LQKENI. This CDR3 has 14 amino acids. DNA for the CDR3: TGTGCCAGCTCACCAACCGGGGCAGTCGAGACCCAGTACTTC. The encoded protein is CASSPTGAVETQYF. Using reference TRBV18 and TRBJ2-5 for the parts outside the CDR3, the full variable domain is NAGVMQNPRHLVRRRGQEARLRCSPMKGHSHVYWYRQLPEEGLKFMVYLQKENIIDESGMPKERFSAEFPKEGPSILRIQQVVRGDSAAYFCASSPTGAVETQYFGPGTRLLVL.

V is TRBV5-1 and J is TRBJ2-7; tentatively, D is TRBD1 (7 bases). Per germline, CDR1 SGHRS and CDR2 YFSETQ. Trimming pared 5 bases from V and 5 bases from J, leaving 20 bases between. The CDR3 contains 15 residues. This chain's CDR3 is CASSPSDRAEDEQYF. CDR3 nucleotide sequence: TGCGCCAGCAGTCCTAGCGACAGGGCGGAAGACGAGCAGTACTTC.

This clonotype came up many times. This chain joins TRBV5-1 and TRBJ2-5; no definite D call. The CDR3 runs 16 residues. Deletions cut 0 bases from V and 2 bases from J, with 14 bases between. Germline V gives CDR1 SGHRS, CDR2 YFSETQ. The CDR3 DNA reads as TGCGCCAGCAGCTTGGTCCCAGCCAGGATGCAAGAGACCCAGTACTTC. It translates to CASSLVPARMQETQYF.

This clonotype was seen many times. This CDR3 is CASSTLAQETQYF. In DNA form, the CDR3 reads TGCGCCAGCAGCACATTAGCTCAAGAGACCCAGTACTTC. The rearrangement uses TRBV5-1 and TRBJ2-5; D is undetermined. Germline V gene data show CDR1 as SGHRS and CDR2 as YFSETQ. The ends were cut back, 4 bases at V and 2 bases at J, with 9 bases in the middle. The CDR3 extends over 13 amino acids.

Many counts were recorded for this clonotype. The rearrangement joins TRBV3-1 to TRBJ2-3; D is ambiguous. Germline values: CDR1 LGHDT, CDR2 YNNKEL (reference sequence). The germline V and J ends were trimmed by 1 base and 8 bases, with 7 bases remaining between them. The CDR3 sequence is 12 residues long. The CDR3: CASSQVSGTQYF. Here the CDR3 DNA reads TGTGCCAGCAGCCAAGTCTCGGGTACGCAGTATTTT.

The J gene is TRBJ2-5, the V gene TRBV12-3 or TRBV12-4, with TRBD2 identical over 10 bases. V trimming: 3 bases; J trimming: 5 bases; junction bases outside the gene matches: 12. This CDR3 has 17 amino acids. CDR3 protein: CASSLFPRLSGGETQYF. The DNA for the CDR3 is TGTGCCAGCAGTTTGTTCCCCCGGCTTAGCGGGGGGGAGACCCAGTACTTC.

This chain joins TRBV7-8 and TRBJ2-1; D perhaps matches TRBD2 (6 bases). Germline CDR1 and CDR2: SGHVS and FQNEAQ. CDR3 length: 15 amino acids. V was cut by 5 bases and J by 9 bases, with 20 bases left in between. The CDR3 is CASSLISGGPIEQFF. The CDR3 DNA follows: TGTGCCAGCAGCCTAATTTCTGGAGGGCCGATTGAGCAGTTCTTC.

This clonotype was seen only a few times. The chain recombines TRBV18 with TRBJ1-2; D gene ambiguous. Germline V gene data show CDR1 as KGHSH and CDR2 as LQKENI. The V end was cut by 5 bases, the J end by 2 bases, with 15 bases between. This CDR3 has 15 residues. CDR3 DNA: TGTGCCAGCTCATACGATTTCCTGGGAAACTATGGCTACACCTTC. Translation gives CASSYDFLGNYGYTF.

The chain carries TRBV5-1 and TRBJ2-3, with D perhaps assigned TRBD1 or TRBD2 (5 bases each). CDR3 length: 16 residues. Germline CDR1 reads SGHRS; CDR2 reads YFSETQ. V lost 3 bases and J 6 bases, leaving 20 bases between the germline ends. The CDR3 reads CASSWGTGRSEDTQYF. CDR3 nucleotides: TGCGCCAGCAGCTGGGGGACCGGACGGTCCGAGGATACGCAGTATTTT.